The T cell receptor beta chain under discussion was sequenced for a study of regulatory T cells in long-lasting Graves disease. Assembly of TCR beta libraries relied on iRepertoire HTBI primers together with Arm-PCR of CDR3 regions. TCRdb analysed the multiplex PCR reads with MiXCR anew, one entry per CDR3 protein. The sample lists some 220,000 distinct CDR3 sequences, roughly 19% occurring once. Sample time point: newly diagnosed GD, antithyroid drugs for less than 3 months. Making the TCR library involved RNA that had been extracted from PBMCs. This clonotype has at least ten counts. V lost 8 bases and J 0 bases, leaving 11 bases between the germline ends. The CDR3 is 14 residues long. Germline V gene sequence: CDR1 MNHNS, CDR2 SASEGT. The same sample was also used in a study of T cells in Graves' hyperthyroidism and ophthalmopathy.

The chain is built from TRBV6-1 and TRBJ2-1; unclear D gene. Material: peripheral blood mononuclear cells (PBMCs), obtained at new diagnosis, from a patient treated with antithyroid drugs. This clonotype was sampled from a woman aged 25 to 39 with Graves disease. The CDR3 is CASATLSSYNEQFF. DNA of the CDR3: TGTGCCAGCGCCACCTTGAGCTCCTACAATGAGCAGTTCTTC.